This entry concerns a single T cell receptor beta chain. No antigen is known for it. CDR3 length: 16 residues. V gave up 8 bases and J gave up 1 base, with 17 bases separating them. CDR1 and CDR2 from the germline V gene are SNHLY and FYNNEI. This sample stems from a study of naive and memory T cell subsets. An equimolar mix of two oligonucleotides served as the beta constant-region primer for TRBC1 and TRBC2. Four rounds of PCR amplified the ligated cDNA using nested alpha and beta constant-region primers plus SP2. MiXCR, run by TCRdb on the UMI-ligation and nested PCR reads, gives a single entry per CDR3 protein. The table shows approximately 100,000 distinct CDR3 sequences, with about 14% occurring only once. Study findings and constraints: Possibly reflecting memory cells re-expressing CD45RA, a few larger clonotypes occurred in naive repertoires, especially CD8.

The gene calls are TRBV2 and TRBJ1-4; D unclear. The TCR was taken from a human donor in good health. The sequenced sample was naive CD8+ T cells from blood. CDR3 amino acids: CASLRSGMQTNEKLFF. The CDR3, as DNA: TGTGCCAGCCTGAGATCCGGTATGCAAACTAATGAAAAACTGTTTTTT.